The 2 T cell receptor beta chains below were found in one sample sequenced in a study of blood T cell repertoires in COVID-19 (dated by TCRdb to the early 2020s). Receptors were amplified or captured by the immunoSEQ multiplex PCR assay. Not all clones reach the TCRdb copy of this immuneACCESS table, which keeps in-frame sequences only. Checked studies attribute under half of the gap to unresolved V genes and leave the rest unexplained. This sample lists roughly 250,000 clones; 83% were detected once. The top ten clonotypes cover approximately 5.7% of the sample. The sequenced sample consisted of peripheral blood. The source is a human donor in a cohort sampled during active COVID-19.

The V call is TRBV5-1, the J call TRBJ1-1; tentative D call: TRBD1 (6 bases). The germline V gene has CDR1 SGHRS and CDR2 YFSETQ. CDR3 length: 16 residues. Trimming removed 4 bases at V and 2 bases at J, with 18 bases between. The CDR3 DNA sequence: TGCGCCAGCAGCACGGACGTCAGGGGAACCAACACTGAAGCTTTCTTT. It codes for CASSTDVRGTNTEAFF.

The V gene is TRBV5-1, the J gene TRBJ2-5; 10 bases match TRBD1. Germline-derived CDR1 and CDR2 are SGHRS and YFSETQ. CDR3 length: 20 amino acids. With V trimmed by 0 bases and J by 4 bases, 18 bases remained unmatched. CDR3 sequence (DNA): TGCGCCAGCAGCTTGGGTTTCCTGACAGGGGGCCGCGTATGGCCAGAGACCCAGTACTTC. This codes for CASSLGFLTGGRVWPETQYF.